The clone carrying this T cell receptor beta chain showed up just once. Its target is not known. This entry belongs to a study of T cell repertoires in cytomegalovirus infection. Study background: Selection of CMV epitopes for the study included recently identified HLA-C-restricted and well-studied HLA-B-restricted ones. Shared public TCR beta signatures pointed to both CMV infection and a matching HLA type. General study points: CMV-specific TCR beta clonotypes restricted by HLA-C were the ones dominating the ex vivo response. Totalled public TCR beta family frequency picked out people who carried CMV plus the relevant HLA.

One entry per CDR3 protein, called by TCRdb with MiXCR from the reads. The sample yields approximately 590,000 distinct CDR3 sequences, just under 40% seen once. Trimming pared 5 bases from V and 4 bases from J, leaving 13 bases between. From germline, CDR1 is SGHDT and CDR2 YYEEEE. CDR3 length: 14 residues. The material was cultured PBMCs, obtained from culture after CMV antigen stimulation. This TCR was sampled from a human donor in good health (CMV status not recorded). Some clones in this sample may be carry-over from other donors' samples. The chain links TRBV5-6 to TRBJ2-1; possible D gene TRBD2, 5 bases. The CDR3 region is CASSLTRDYNEQFF. The CDR3 DNA reads as TGTGCCAGCAGTCTGACCCGGGATTACAATGAGCAGTTCTTC. Variable domain in full (rest from reference TRBV5-6 and TRBJ2-1): DAGVTQSPTHLIKTRGQQVTLRCSPKSGHDTVSWYQQALGQGPQFIFQYYEEEERQRGNFPDRFSGHQFPNYSSELNVNALLLGDSALYLCASSLTRDYNEQFFGPGTRLTVL.